This TCR beta chain was obtained from a study of shared clonotypes between healthy human individuals. Study-wide context: Used for every donor were three CD4 naive, three CD4 memory, two CD8 naive and one CD8 memory plate.

Study results and caveats: Clonotype sharing among donors likely depends on sequencing depth. Between several donors, naive CD4 clonotypes were shared at a level of about 5.3%.

Sequenced by immunoSEQ multiplex PCR; TCRdb stores in-frame clones only, minus some. The sample contains 2 million or so clones, 85% to 95% of which appear only once. Notes on this clone: Antigen specificity is unknown.

Germline V gene data show CDR1 as MNHEY and CDR2 as SVGAGI. The CDR3 is made up of 11 amino acids. V was trimmed by 0 bases and J by 12 bases, leaving 8 bases between them. The sample consisted of naive CD4+ T cells sorted from blood. Subset indicated: CD45RA+ positively selected. This rearrangement joins TRBV6-5 to TRBJ1-1; unclear D gene. This clonotype was sampled from a man between 18 and 29 years old in good health. CDR3 amino acids: CASSYSGVTFF. The CDR3 DNA sequence: TGTGCCAGCAGTTACTCCGGAGTCACTTTCTTT.